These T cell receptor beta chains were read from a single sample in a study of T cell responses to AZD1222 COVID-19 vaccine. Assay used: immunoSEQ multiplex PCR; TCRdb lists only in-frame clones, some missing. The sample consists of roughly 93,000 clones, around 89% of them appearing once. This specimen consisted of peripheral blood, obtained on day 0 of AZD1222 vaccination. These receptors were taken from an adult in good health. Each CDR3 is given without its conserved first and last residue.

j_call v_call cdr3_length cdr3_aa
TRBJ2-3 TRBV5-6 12 ASSFGVTTDTQY
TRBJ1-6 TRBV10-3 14 AISVGQTQGGSPLH
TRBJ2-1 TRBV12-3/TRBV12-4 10 ASSQLGTGQF
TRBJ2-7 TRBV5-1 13 ASSSRTGRAYEQY
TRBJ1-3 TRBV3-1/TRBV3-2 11 ASSPSQGNTIY
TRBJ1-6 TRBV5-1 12 ASSTGQLNSPLH
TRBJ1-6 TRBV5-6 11 ASNGQGASPLH
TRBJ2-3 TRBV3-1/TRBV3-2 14 ASSNIQGARTDTQY
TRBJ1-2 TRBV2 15 ASRSTGFLLWSDGYT
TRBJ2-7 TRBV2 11 ASRGLSSYEQY
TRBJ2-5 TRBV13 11 ASSLPGFETQY
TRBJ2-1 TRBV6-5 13 ASSQTGPPYNEQF
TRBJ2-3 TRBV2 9 ASSSSDTQY
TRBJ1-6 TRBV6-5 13 ASSPIQGGNSPLH